A selection of T cell receptor beta chains follows, all from one sample in a study of blood T cells in healthy people across ages. MiXCR was run by TCRdb on the 5' RACE reads, yielding one entry per CDR3 protein. The sample consists of almost 1 million distinct CDR3 sequences, roughly 51% of them appearing once. Source material: blood. The source of these receptors is an older woman in good health. CDR3s include the opening cysteine and the closing phenylalanine or tryptophan. Each record gives: clone size, D gene, J gene, V gene, CDR3 protein, CDR3 DNA. D genes are given only for firm matches. Clone sizes are given selectively: once, few, many, or a class where the clone is expanded.

abundance: .; d_gene: .; j_gene: TRBJ2-7; v_gene: TRBV20-1; CDR3aa: CSATSGTYEQYF; CDR3nt: TGCAGTGCTACCAGCGGCACCTACGAGCAGTACTTC
abundance: few; d_gene: TRBD2; j_gene: TRBJ2-1; v_gene: TRBV7-2; CDR3aa: CASSLAVRGGLYNEQFF; CDR3nt: TGTGCCAGCAGCTTAGCGGTCCGCGGGGGTCTTTACAATGAGCAGTTCTTC
abundance: few; d_gene: .; j_gene: TRBJ2-5; v_gene: TRBV29-1; CDR3aa: CSAAGQSKTQYF; CDR3nt: TGCAGCGCTGCGGGACAAAGCAAGACCCAGTACTTC
abundance: .; d_gene: TRBD2; j_gene: TRBJ2-3; v_gene: TRBV5-6; CDR3aa: CASSRRAGEQGDTQYF; CDR3nt: TGTGCCAGCAGCCGACGAGCGGGAGAACAGGGAGATACGCAGTATTTT
abundance: .; d_gene: .; j_gene: TRBJ2-7; v_gene: TRBV14; CDR3aa: CASSQGQGTYEQYF; CDR3nt: TGTGCCAGCAGCCAAGGTCAGGGTACCTACGAGCAGTACTTC
abundance: .; d_gene: .; j_gene: TRBJ1-2; v_gene: TRBV15; CDR3aa: CATSTFWTDENYGYTF; CDR3nt: TGTGCCACCAGCACCTTCTGGACGGATGAGAACTATGGCTACACCTTC
abundance: .; d_gene: .; j_gene: TRBJ1-4; v_gene: TRBV28; CDR3aa: CAVTGAINEKLFF; CDR3nt: TGTGCCGTGACGGGGGCTATTAATGAAAAACTGTTTTTT
abundance: .; d_gene: TRBD1; j_gene: TRBJ2-7; v_gene: TRBV20-1; CDR3aa: CSATRQGAYEQYF; CDR3nt: TGCAGTGCCACTAGACAGGGGGCCTACGAGCAGTACTTC
abundance: .; d_gene: .; j_gene: TRBJ2-7; v_gene: TRBV12-3/TRBV12-4; CDR3aa: CASSQASFSEQYF; CDR3nt: TGTGCCAGCAGCCAAGCTTCGTTCTCCGAGCAGTACTTC
abundance: .; d_gene: TRBD2; j_gene: TRBJ2-4; v_gene: TRBV6-2/TRBV6-3; CDR3aa: CASSYSTTSGLSRNIQYF; CDR3nt: TGTGCCAGCAGTTACTCGACGACTAGCGGGCTGAGTAGAAACATTCAGTACTTC
abundance: few; d_gene: TRBD1; j_gene: TRBJ1-5; v_gene: TRBV12-3/TRBV12-4; CDR3aa: CASRLQGASQPQHF; CDR3nt: TGTGCCAGCAGGCTACAGGGGGCGAGTCAGCCCCAGCATTTT
abundance: .; d_gene: .; j_gene: TRBJ2-1; v_gene: TRBV20-1; CDR3aa: CSASGPVDEQFF; CDR3nt: TGCAGTGCTAGCGGCCCCGTTGATGAGCAGTTCTTC
abundance: few; d_gene: .; j_gene: TRBJ2-5; v_gene: TRBV25-1; CDR3aa: CASSPPQADRETQETQYF; CDR3nt: TGTGCCAGCAGTCCCCCCCAAGCGGACAGAGAAACGCAAGAGACCCAGTACTTC